These 32 T cell receptor beta chains share one sample of origin, sequenced in a study of shared clonotypes between healthy human individuals. The table came from immunoSEQ multiplex PCR; TCRdb's copy has only in-frame clones and leaves some out. The sample yields roughly 2.5 million clones, 85% to 95% seen once. Source material: naive CD4+ T cells sorted from blood. Subset given: CD45RA+ positively selected. The receptors shown here come from a man aged 18 to 30 in good health.

V gene TRBV30 combines with J gene TRBJ2-5; 8 bases are a match to TRBD1. CDR3 length: 13 residues. CDR1 is GTSNPN, CDR2 SVGIG, per germline (reference sequence). V was clipped by 0 bases and J by 6 bases; unmatched bases: 3. CDR3 loop: CAWSVGTGKTQYF. The CDR3 DNA follows: TGTGCCTGGAGTGTGGGGACAGGAAAGACCCAGTACTTC.

This chain joins TRBV5-1 and TRBJ1-4; D is uncertain. Germline values: CDR1 SGHRS, CDR2 YFSETQ. Trimming took off 2 bases at V and 5 bases at J, with 7 bases between the two ends. CDR3 size: 13 residues. DNA of the CDR3: TGCGCCAGCAGCTTCCGGGAGAATGAAAAACTGTTTTTT. This codes for CASSFRENEKLFF.

The chain uses TRBV5-1 and TRBJ2-3; 14 bases map to TRBD2. This CDR3 region has 17 residues. V was clipped by 1 base and J by 6 bases; unmatched bases: 7. CDR1 is SGHRS and CDR2 is YFSETQ in the germline V gene. The CDR3 reads CASSLPGTSGGGDTQYF. CDR3 sequence (DNA): TGCGCCAGCAGCTTGCCCGGGACTAGCGGGGGCGGGGATACGCAGTATTTT.

The rearrangement uses TRBV10-3 and TRBJ2-3; 8 bases align to TRBD1. Germline values: CDR1 ENHRY, CDR2 SYGVKD. The CDR3 length is 14 residues. The junction had 3 bases not matched to a gene; V was cut back by 7 bases and J by 0 bases. The CDR3, as DNA: TGTGCCATCAAGACAGGGGTTAGCACAGATACGCAGTATTTT. This gives the protein CAIKTGVSTDTQYF.

The chain carries TRBV25-1 and TRBJ1-5, with D perhaps matching TRBD1 (5 bases). The germline V and J ends were trimmed by 1 base and 7 bases, with 11 bases remaining between them. The CDR3 runs 14 residues. CDR1 MGHDK and CDR2 SYGVNS come from the germline V gene. The DNA of the CDR3 is TGTGCCAGCAGTGAATTATCAGGGAAGCAGCCCCAGCATTTT. Its protein is CASSELSGKQPQHF.

This clone was counted a single time. The J gene is TRBJ2-5, the V gene TRBV5-3; TRBD1 might be the D (5 bases). TRBV5-3 is designated an ORF whose function remains uncertain. Trimming shortened V by 3 bases and J by 10 bases, and 19 bases separated the two germline ends. The CDR3 totals 14 residues. The CDR3 region has the DNA TGTGCCAGAAGCTCAAAAGGTAACAAGGGGAACCAGTACTTC. Translation gives CARSSKGNKGNQYF.

The chain employs TRBV7-6 and TRBJ2-7; D remains unclear. With 1 base removed from V and 6 bases from J, the gap between germline ends came to 7 bases. The CDR3 contains 12 residues. Germline CDR1 and CDR2: SGHVS and FNYEAQ. DNA for the CDR3: TGTGCCAGCAGCTTAGGTACCCGCGAGCAGTACTTC. Translation: CASSLGTREQYF.

The chain recombines TRBV6-1 with TRBJ1-2; D uncertain. Trimming stripped 2 bases from V and 8 bases from J, with 6 bases between. The CDR3 has 11 residues. Per germline, CDR1 MNHNS and CDR2 SASEGT. CDR3 nucleotide sequence: TGTGCCAGCAGTGAACCGGAGGGCTACACCTTC. This encodes CASSEPEGYTF.

About this clone: Within the sample, other DNA sequences also encode this same CDR3. J is TRBJ2-5 and V is TRBV6-5; D possibly corresponds to TRBD1 (5 bases). Germline V gene data show CDR1 as MNHEY and CDR2 as SVGAGI. This CDR3 has 14 amino acids. The V end was cut by 2 bases, the J end by 1 base, with 8 bases between. Here the CDR3 reads CASSYVQGQETQYF. Here the CDR3 DNA reads TGTGCCAGCAGTTACGTCCAGGGCCAAGAGACCCAGTACTTC.

This clone was counted once. The CDR3 DNA follows: TGTGCCAGCAGCTTAGACCAGGTGAAGAATGAGCAGTTCTTC. The encoded protein is CASSLDQVKNEQFF. The chain couples TRBV7-3 to TRBJ2-1, with no clear D. The CDR3 loop spans 14 amino acids. V was cut by 2 bases and J by 7 bases, with 12 bases left in between. The V gene's germline CDR1 is SGHTA and CDR2 FQGTGA. The whole variable domain, remainder taken from reference TRBV7-3 and TRBJ2-1, is GAGVSQTPSNKVTEKGKYVELRCDPISGHTALYWYRQSLGQGPEFLIYFQGTGAADDSGLPNDRFFAVRPEGSVSTLKIQRTERGDSAVYLCASSLDQVKNEQFFGPGTRLTVL.

The chain links TRBV10-3 to TRBJ1-5; D gene uncertain. The CDR3 totals 15 residues. Germline CDR1 ENHRY, CDR2 SYGVKD. V was clipped by 0 bases and J by 6 bases, with 12 bases between them. The CDR3 region has the DNA TGTGCCATCAGTGAGTCGGGCGGGTATGGTCAGCCCCAGCATTTT. It codes for CAISESGGYGQPQHF.

The gene calls are TRBV9 and TRBJ2-3; D unclear. In germline, CDR1 is SGDLS, CDR2 YYNGEE. CDR3 length: 15 residues. Deletions cut 4 bases from V and 6 bases from J, with 18 bases between. CDR3 region: CASSLEGPPLDTQYF. The CDR3, as DNA: TGTGCCAGCAGCCTAGAAGGACCACCCTTGGATACGCAGTATTTT.

The CDR3 region has the DNA TGTGCCAGCAGTTCGCCAGCGGGAGGGAACACCGGGGAGCTGTTTTTT. It encodes CASSSPAGGNTGELFF. The chain couples TRBV7-2 to TRBJ2-2; 9 bases match TRBD2. This CDR3 comprises 16 residues. V trimming: 6 bases; J trimming: 1 base; junction bases outside the gene matches: 6. Germline CDR1 SGHTA, CDR2 FQGNSA.

The chain employs TRBV30 and TRBJ1-2, with a tentative D call TRBD1 (5 bases). From germline, CDR1 is GTSNPN and CDR2 SVGIG (reference sequence). The CDR3 is 13 amino acids. With 2 bases removed from V and 8 bases from J, the gap between germline ends came to 15 bases. The CDR3 loop is CAWSSELGTGYTF. The CDR3 DNA sequence: TGTGCCTGGAGTTCAGAGTTAGGGACCGGCTACACCTTC.

The chain links TRBV7-2 to TRBJ2-7; 8 positions agree with TRBD1. The J segment lost 4 bases and the V segment lost 3 bases, leaving 14 bases of the junction unmatched. Germline values: CDR1 SGHTA, CDR2 FQGNSA. The length of the CDR3 is 17 residues. The CDR3 coding sequence is TGTGCCAGCAGCTTGCCAGCCGGCAGGGGGCTAACGTACGAGCAGTACTTC. As protein: CASSLPAGRGLTYEQYF.

This sequence joins TRBV7-6 and TRBJ1-2; D not certain. Germline V CDR1 and CDR2: SGHVS, FNYEAQ. Trimming pared 1 base from V and 3 bases from J, leaving 6 bases between. The CDR3 sequence is 13 residues long. The CDR3 DNA follows: TGTGCCAGCAGCTTAGGGAGGGACTATGGCTACACCTTC. Translated, it gives CASSLGRDYGYTF.

The V call is TRBV5-6, the J call TRBJ2-1; 9 positions agree with TRBD1. Trimming cost V 3 bases and J 8 bases; bases outside gene matches: 9. This CDR3 has 15 residues. Germline CDR1 SGHDT, CDR2 YYEEEE. The CDR3 loop is CASSWSVNRGHEQFF. In nucleotides, the CDR3 is TGTGCCAGCAGCTGGAGCGTGAACAGGGGGCATGAGCAGTTCTTC.

The chain's CDR3 is CASSEIFPTGLSYNEQFF. The CDR3 DNA follows: TGTGCCAGCAGTGAAATATTCCCTACAGGGCTCTCCTACAATGAGCAGTTCTTC. The genes are TRBV25-1 and TRBJ2-1; perhaps TRBD1 as D (6 bases). There are 18 residues in the CDR3. V was cut by 2 bases and J by 0 bases, with 17 bases left in between. CDR1 MGHDK and CDR2 SYGVNS come from the germline V gene.

The chain has TRBV5-8 and TRBJ2-5; tentative D call: TRBD1 (6 bases). Between the trimmed V and J ends, which lost 4 bases and 5 bases, there was a span of 18 bases. Per the germline V gene, CDR1 is SGHTS and CDR2 is YDEGEE. The CDR3 has 15 amino acids. CDR3 in amino acids: CASSLSGQGSETQYF. The CDR3 DNA sequence: TGTGCCAGCAGCCTGTCGGGTCAGGGGAGCGAGACCCAGTACTTC.

The chain is built from TRBV5-6 and TRBJ1-5; D call uncertain. V lost 0 bases and J 9 bases, leaving 10 bases between the germline ends. In germline, CDR1 is SGHDT, CDR2 YYEEEE. This CDR3 is 13 amino acids long. The CDR3 sequence is CASSLGEKPPQHF. CDR3 DNA: TGTGCCAGCAGCTTGGGTGAGAAGCCGCCCCAGCATTTT.

As regards this clone: Other DNA sequences in this sample translate to the same CDR3. The chain carries TRBV5-1 and TRBJ2-3; D possibly corresponds to TRBD2 (5 bases). Germline lookup yields CDR1 SGHRS and CDR2 YFSETQ. This CDR3 region has 13 residues. Trimming removed 4 bases at V and 4 bases at J, with 10 bases between. The CDR3 reads CASSLGSSDTQYF. The CDR3 bases are TGCGCCAGCAGCCTGGGGAGCTCAGATACGCAGTATTTT.

The chain has TRBV9 and TRBJ2-2; D not certain. Germline V CDR1 and CDR2: SGDLS, YYNGEE. The CDR3 totals 15 residues. Trimming removed 0 bases at V and 7 bases at J, with 13 bases between. CDR3 in amino acids: CASSVAWGIGGELFF. The CDR3 region has the DNA TGTGCCAGCAGCGTAGCGTGGGGAATTGGCGGGGAGCTGTTTTTT. Using reference TRBV9 and TRBJ2-2 for the parts outside the CDR3, the full variable domain is DSGVTQTPKHLITATGQRVTLRCSPRSGDLSVYWYQQSLDQGLQFLIQYYNGEERAKGNILERFSAQQFPDLHSELNLSSLELGDSALYFCASSVAWGIGGELFFGEGSRLTVL.

The rearrangement links TRBV9 to TRBJ1-3; D is possibly TRBD1 (6 bases). Germline V gene data show CDR1 as SGDLS and CDR2 as YYNGEE. The CDR3 sequence is 17 residues long. Trimming took off 0 bases at V and 0 bases at J, with 13 bases between the two ends. CDR3 sequence (DNA): TGTGCCAGCAGCGTAGGAATGGACAGCGGCTCTGGAAACACCATATATTTT. It translates to CASSVGMDSGSGNTIYF.

The chain couples TRBV28 to TRBJ2-7; D is unclear. Trimming took 7 bases from V and 1 from J, leaving 17 bases between them. This CDR3 region has 15 residues. Looked up from germline, CDR1 is MDHEN and CDR2 is SYDVKM. CDR3 nucleotides: TGTGCCAGCACTCCGAAAAAAACCTATTCCTACGAGCAGTACTTC. It encodes CASTPKKTYSYEQYF.

The V and J genes are TRBV9 and TRBJ2-3; D remains ambiguous. V gave up 0 bases and J gave up 5 bases, with 7 bases separating them. Germline CDR1 SGDLS, CDR2 YYNGEE. This CDR3 spans 13 amino acids. CDR3 in DNA: TGTGCCAGCAGCGTAGATGTGGGAGATACGCAGTATTTT. It translates to CASSVDVGDTQYF.

The rearrangement links TRBV10-3 to TRBJ2-3; 7 positions match TRBD2. Per the germline V gene, CDR1 is ENHRY and CDR2 is SYGVKD. The CDR3 totals 15 residues. V lost 6 bases, J lost 0 bases, and 6 bases stayed unmatched. The CDR3 DNA reads TGTGCCATCAGAAGGGCCGGGGGGAGCACAGATACGCAGTATTTT. Protein product: CAIRRAGGSTDTQYF.

The chain employs TRBV9 and TRBJ1-6; a possible D gene is TRBD1 (6 bases). This CDR3 contains 15 residues. Germline CDR1 and CDR2: SGDLS and YYNGEE. The V end lost 4 bases, the J end lost 10 bases, and 18 bases lay between the germline ends. CDR3 nucleotides: TGTGCCAGCAGCCCGAAGGGGGGGTTGGGATCACCCCTCCACTTT. This encodes CASSPKGGLGSPLHF. Supplemented by reference TRBV9 and TRBJ1-6, the full variable domain reads DSGVTQTPKHLITATGQRVTLRCSPRSGDLSVYWYQQSLDQGLQFLIQYYNGEERAKGNILERFSAQQFPDLHSELNLSSLELGDSALYFCASSPKGGLGSPLHFGNGTRLTVT.

The V gene is TRBV4-1, the J gene TRBJ2-1; 8 nucleotides agree with TRBD2. This CDR3 region has 17 residues. Germline CDR1 MGHRA, CDR2 YSYEKL. The V segment lost 0 bases and the J segment 6 bases; nucleotides outside the gene matches: 10. The chain's CDR3 is CASSQDPPGLVLNEQFF. CDR3 sequence (DNA): TGCGCCAGCAGCCAAGATCCACCGGGACTAGTCCTCAATGAGCAGTTCTTC.

The chain carries TRBV6-6 and TRBJ1-2, with 7 bases lining up with TRBD1. The CDR3 is made up of 15 amino acids. Germline CDR1 and CDR2: MNHNY and SVGAGI (reference sequence). Trimming cost V 0 bases and J 4 bases; bases outside gene matches: 5. The CDR3 nucleotides read TGTGCCAGCAGTTACTCACAGGGGATCTCCTATGGCTACACCTTC. Translated: CASSYSQGISYGYTF.

The count of this clone is one. This chain connects TRBV10-3 to TRBJ2-5; TRBD2 agrees at 10 bases. The closer fit of TRBJ2-7 to the DNA end suggests the J call may be wrong. The CDR3 runs to 18 residues. Germline CDR1 reads ENHRY; CDR2 reads SYGVKD. CDR3 sequence: CAISEAQPTSGLSYEQYF. The CDR3 nucleotides read TGTGCCATCAGTGAGGCCCAGCCGACTAGCGGGCTCTCCTACGAGCAGTACTTC.

The J gene is TRBJ2-5, the V gene TRBV7-2, with D perhaps matching TRBD1 or TRBD2 (5 bases each). V was clipped by 5 bases and J by 14 bases, with 15 bases between them. The V gene's germline CDR1 is SGHTA and CDR2 FQGNSA. This CDR3 has 11 residues. The DNA of the CDR3 is TGTGCCAGCAGCCTTATGAGGGGCCCCTACTTC. This encodes CASSLMRGPYF.

This clone was observed once. The rearrangement links TRBV5-6 to TRBJ2-3; tentatively, D is TRBD1 (6 bases). The length of the CDR3 is 15 residues. With 0 bases removed from V and 3 bases from J, the gap between germline ends came to 11 bases. Germline V gene lookup returns CDR1 SGHDT and CDR2 YYEEEE. This CDR3 is CASSLGAGATDTQYF. CDR3 DNA: TGTGCCAGCAGCTTGGGAGCAGGGGCGACAGATACGCAGTATTTT.